The 8 T cell receptor beta chains in this list originate from one sample, sequenced in a study of T cell responses to AZD1222 COVID-19 vaccine. Data came from immunoSEQ multiplex PCR; TCRdb stores just in-frame clones and leaves some out. The sample has approximately 64,000 clones, about 90% seen once. This material consisted of peripheral blood, taken 28 days after the second dose of the MenACWY control vaccine. These receptors all stem from an adult who received the MenACWY meningococcal vaccine as a control.

The rearrangement joins TRBV9 to TRBJ2-3, with D tentatively TRBD1 or TRBD2 (5 bases each). The CDR3 is 16 residues long. V shed 0 bases and J shed 2 bases, with 13 bases lying between them. Per germline, CDR1 SGDLS and CDR2 YYNGEE. CDR3: CASSVAGDLITDTQYF. In DNA form, the CDR3 reads TGTGCCAGCAGCGTAGCCGGGGACCTTATCACAGATACGCAGTATTTT.

In this sample, this clone turned up a few times. This chain links TRBV6-5 with TRBJ1-1, with D unresolved. The CDR3 loop spans 15 amino acids. Germline values: CDR1 MNHEY, CDR2 SVGAGI. Between the trimmed V and J ends, which lost 4 bases and 5 bases, there was a span of 17 bases. As DNA, the CDR3 is TGTGCCAGCAGTTCCCCCGGCCGGGGAGATACTGAAGCTTTCTTT. It translates to CASSSPGRGDTEAFF.

The gene calls are TRBV19 and TRBJ1-2; 7 bases align to TRBD1. This CDR3 has 17 residues. The V gene's germline CDR1 is LNHDA and CDR2 SQIVND (reference sequence). With 7 bases clipped from V and 4 bases from J, the junction kept 18 bases outside the gene matches. The CDR3 loop is CASTDQGGPGTPYGYTF. CDR3 coding DNA: TGTGCCAGTACCGACCAGGGGGGCCCCGGAACACCCTATGGCTACACCTTC.

This rearrangement joins TRBV30 to TRBJ1-2; TRBD1 matches 7 bases. Germline values: CDR1 GTSNPN, CDR2 SVGIG (reference sequence). Losses at the gene ends were 6 bases for V and 8 bases for J; bases not matched to a gene: 15. The CDR3 is 14 residues long. The CDR3 protein is CACGNRGGGTGYTF. In DNA, the CDR3 is TGTGCCTGCGGAAACAGGGGCGGGGGAACGGGCTACACCTTC. Complete variable domain (other parts from reference TRBV30 and TRBJ1-2): SQTIHQWPATLVQPVGSPLSLECTVEGTSNPNLYWYRQAAGRGLQLLFYSVGIGQISSEVPQNLSASRPQDRQFILSSKKLLLSDSGFYLCACGNRGGGTGYTFGSGTRLTVV.

The chain uses TRBV3-1 (or the pseudogene TRBV3-2) and TRBJ1-1; TRBD1 matches at 7 bases. J gave up 3 bases and V 4 bases, and 11 bases lay outside the gene matches. This CDR3 spans 16 amino acids. Per the germline V gene, CDR1 is LGHDT and CDR2 is YNNKEL (reference sequence). CDR3 sequence (DNA): TGTGCCAGCAGCCCAAGGGGGCTTAAATTGTACACTGAAGCTTTCTTT. The encoded protein is CASSPRGLKLYTEAFF.

The rearrangement joins TRBV30 to TRBJ2-1, with TRBD2 identical over 11 bases. Germline CDR1 GTSNPN, CDR2 SVGIG (reference sequence). The CDR3 runs to 15 residues. J was trimmed by 4 bases and V by 4 bases; bases with no gene match: 6. The DNA for the CDR3 is TGTGCCTGGAAGGGTGGGACTAGCGGTTACAATGAGCAGTTCTTC. Translated, it gives CAWKGGTSGYNEQFF.

The chain combines TRBV5-4 with TRBJ2-3; D is possibly TRBD2 (6 bases). Trimming removed 9 bases from V and 1 base from J, with 18 bases in between. Germline CDR1 SGHNT, CDR2 YYREEE (reference sequence). The CDR3 extends over 15 amino acids. The CDR3 sequence: CATQGGGVGTDTQYF. In DNA, the CDR3 is TGTGCCACCCAGGGAGGTGGGGTCGGCACAGATACGCAGTATTTT.

This chain uses TRBV3-1 (or the pseudogene TRBV3-2) with TRBJ2-7; 8 bases fit TRBD2. V lost 3 bases and J lost 3; bases outside the gene matches: 4. This CDR3 is built from 14 residues. Per germline, CDR1 LGHDT and CDR2 YNNKEL (reference sequence). The CDR3 DNA is TGTGCCAGCAGCCAGGGACTAGTCAGCTACGAGCAGTACTTC. Its protein is CASSQGLVSYEQYF.